A selection of T cell receptor beta chains follows, all from one sample in a study of blood T cell repertoires in COVID-19. The data were produced by immunoSEQ multiplex PCR, yet TCRdb's version contains in-frame clones alone and is incomplete. The sample carries more than 200,000 clones, roughly 86% recorded once. Sequencing used peripheral blood. These receptors originate from a woman aged 60-75 years with COVID-19, enrolled during active disease. Both conserved end residues are part of each CDR3. The D gene is left open where the match is weak. Size is stated for part of the rows, as once, few or many counts, or as a class when the clone is expanded.

d_gene: .; abundance: few; v_gene: TRBV21-1; j_gene: TRBJ2-3; CDR3aa: CASSKVAETRAHTDTQYF; CDR3nt: TGTGCCAGCAGCAAAGTCGCGGAGACTAGAGCTCACACAGATACGCAGTATTTT
d_gene: .; abundance: .; v_gene: TRBV6-1; j_gene: TRBJ2-5; CDR3aa: CASSEDPTAETQYF; CDR3nt: TGTGCCAGCAGTGAAGATCCGACAGCAGAGACCCAGTACTTC
d_gene: .; abundance: .; v_gene: TRBV25-1; j_gene: TRBJ1-2; CDR3aa: CASSEPTGQLGGYTF; CDR3nt: TGTGCCAGCAGTGAACCTACAGGGCAGCTAGGCGGCTACACCTTC
d_gene: .; abundance: few; v_gene: TRBV20-1; j_gene: TRBJ2-1; CDR3aa: CSASRLVRNNEQFF; CDR3nt: TGCAGTGCTAGTCGGCTAGTTCGAAACAATGAGCAGTTCTTC
d_gene: .; abundance: .; v_gene: TRBV5-8; j_gene: TRBJ1-5; CDR3aa: CASSLSSGFQPQHF; CDR3nt: TGTGCCAGCAGCTTGTCGTCGGGGTTTCAGCCCCAGCATTTT
d_gene: TRBD1; abundance: .; v_gene: TRBV27; j_gene: TRBJ2-7; CDR3aa: CASREGQGAIYEQYF; CDR3nt: TGTGCCAGCAGGGAGGGACAGGGGGCGATCTACGAGCAGTACTTC
d_gene: .; abundance: few; v_gene: TRBV28; j_gene: TRBJ2-2; CDR3aa: CASSLQQDYTGELFF; CDR3nt: TGTGCCAGCAGTTTACAGCAGGACTACACCGGGGAGCTGTTTTTT
d_gene: TRBD1; abundance: .; v_gene: TRBV29-1; j_gene: TRBJ1-5; CDR3aa: CSVGTGGQPQHF; CDR3nt: TGCAGCGTTGGGACAGGGGGTCAGCCCCAGCATTTT
d_gene: .; abundance: .; v_gene: TRBV21-1; j_gene: TRBJ2-7; CDR3aa: CAGSKSSGRYEQYF; CDR3nt: TGTGCCGGCAGCAAATCCTCAGGGCGCTACGAGCAGTACTTC
d_gene: TRBD2; abundance: once; v_gene: TRBV5-4; j_gene: TRBJ2-7; CDR3aa: CASSSRLAGVAEQYF; CDR3nt: TGTGCCAGCAGCTCCCGTTTAGCGGGAGTTGCCGAGCAGTACTTC
d_gene: TRBD2; abundance: .; v_gene: TRBV20-1; j_gene: TRBJ2-3; CDR3aa: CSASLAAGGTDTQYF; CDR3nt: TGCAGTGCTAGTTTGGCGGCGGGGGGCACAGATACGCAGTATTTT
d_gene: .; abundance: .; v_gene: TRBV6-4; j_gene: TRBJ1-2; CDR3aa: CASSDSNGYGYTF; CDR3nt: TGTGCCAGCAGTGACTCTAACGGGTATGGCTACACCTTC
d_gene: TRBD1; abundance: once; v_gene: TRBV6-2/TRBV6-3; j_gene: TRBJ1-6; CDR3aa: CASSSGGSPLHF; CDR3nt: TGTGCCAGCAGTTCAGGGGGTTCACCCCTCCACTTT
d_gene: TRBD2; abundance: once; v_gene: TRBV7-9; j_gene: TRBJ2-3; CDR3aa: CASSRGTSGQSTDTQYF; CDR3nt: TGTGCCAGCAGCCGTGGGACTAGCGGGCAGAGCACAGATACGCAGTATTTT
d_gene: TRBD1; abundance: .; v_gene: TRBV29-1; j_gene: TRBJ1-2; CDR3aa: CSVLGQESRDGYTF; CDR3nt: TGCAGCGTCCTAGGACAGGAATCGAGGGATGGCTACACCTTC
d_gene: .; abundance: few; v_gene: TRBV29-1; j_gene: TRBJ2-5; CDR3aa: CSVELPTGPQETQYF; CDR3nt: TGCAGCGTTGAGCTCCCCACAGGGCCTCAAGAGACCCAGTACTTC
d_gene: TRBD1; abundance: .; v_gene: TRBV18; j_gene: TRBJ1-2; CDR3aa: CASSPLGQGANYGYTF; CDR3nt: TGTGCCAGCTCACCACTCGGACAGGGAGCTAACTATGGCTACACCTTC
d_gene: TRBD2; abundance: .; v_gene: TRBV7-6; j_gene: TRBJ2-1; CDR3aa: CASSLDRLAGDSYNEQFF; CDR3nt: TGTGCCAGCAGCTTAGACCGACTAGCGGGAGACTCCTACAATGAGCAGTTCTTC
d_gene: .; abundance: .; v_gene: TRBV6-5; j_gene: TRBJ1-4; CDR3aa: CASSRLYSEKLFF; CDR3nt: TGTGCCAGCAGTCGACTATATTCGGAAAAACTGTTTTTT
d_gene: TRBD2; abundance: .; v_gene: TRBV4-1; j_gene: TRBJ2-7; CDR3aa: CASSQVLREIFHF; CDR3nt: TGCGCCAGCAGCCAAGTTTTGCGGGAGATCTTCCACTTC
d_gene: TRBD2; abundance: many; v_gene: TRBV28; j_gene: TRBJ2-7; CDR3aa: CASSPGLADSYEQYF; CDR3nt: TGTGCCAGCAGCCCGGGACTAGCGGACTCCTACGAGCAGTACTTC
d_gene: .; abundance: .; v_gene: TRBV27; j_gene: TRBJ2-4; CDR3aa: CASSTRRELAKNIQYF; CDR3nt: TGTGCCAGCAGTACCCGACGGGAACTAGCCAAAAACATTCAGTACTTC
d_gene: .; abundance: .; v_gene: TRBV27; j_gene: TRBJ2-4; CDR3aa: CASSPLTGEPEAKNIQYF; CDR3nt: TGTGCCAGCAGCCCGTTGACGGGGGAGCCTGAAGCCAAAAACATTCAGTACTTC
d_gene: TRBD2; abundance: .; v_gene: TRBV6-6; j_gene: TRBJ2-7; CDR3aa: CASSYATSGRHEQYF; CDR3nt: TGTGCCAGCAGTTACGCGACTAGCGGGAGACACGAGCAGTACTTC
d_gene: .; abundance: once; v_gene: TRBV15; j_gene: TRBJ1-3; CDR3aa: CATSRDRSYGNTIYF; CDR3nt: TGTGCCACCAGCAGGGACAGATCCTATGGAAACACCATATATTTT
d_gene: .; abundance: .; v_gene: TRBV25-1; j_gene: TRBJ1-1; CDR3aa: CASRSQGNTEAFF; CDR3nt: TGTGCCAGCAGATCACAGGGGAACACTGAAGCTTTCTTT
d_gene: TRBD1; abundance: .; v_gene: TRBV29-1; j_gene: TRBJ2-7; CDR3aa: CSIRQGAYEQYF; CDR3nt: TGCAGCATCAGACAGGGAGCCTACGAGCAGTACTTC
d_gene: .; abundance: .; v_gene: TRBV14; j_gene: TRBJ1-1; CDR3aa: CASSQRRMNTEAFF; CDR3nt: TGTGCCAGCAGCCAGAGGAGAATGAACACTGAAGCTTTCTTT
d_gene: TRBD2; abundance: .; v_gene: TRBV4-1; j_gene: TRBJ2-7; CDR3aa: CASSQALPSGRGSYEQYF; CDR3nt: TGCGCCAGCAGCCAAGCCCTCCCTAGCGGGAGAGGGTCCTACGAGCAGTACTTC
d_gene: TRBD1; abundance: .; v_gene: TRBV5-1; j_gene: TRBJ1-2; CDR3aa: CASSLEQGGYGYTF; CDR3nt: TGCGCCAGCAGCTTGGAACAGGGGGGATATGGCTACACCTTC
d_gene: TRBD1; abundance: once; v_gene: TRBV18; j_gene: TRBJ1-1; CDR3aa: CASSPNRGMNTEAFF; CDR3nt: TGTGCCAGCTCACCAAACAGGGGGATGAACACTGAAGCTTTCTTT
d_gene: .; abundance: .; v_gene: TRBV24-1; j_gene: TRBJ2-1; CDR3aa: CATSDKGLGHDEQFF; CDR3nt: TGTGCCACCAGTGATAAGGGACTGGGTCACGATGAGCAGTTCTTC
d_gene: .; abundance: once; v_gene: TRBV18; j_gene: TRBJ1-1; CDR3aa: CASSPIAGAEAFF; CDR3nt: TGTGCCAGCTCACCAATAGCAGGGGCTGAAGCTTTCTTT
d_gene: TRBD1; abundance: .; v_gene: TRBV24-1; j_gene: TRBJ2-1; CDR3aa: CATSDTGQGLFNEQFF; CDR3nt: TGTGCCACCAGTGATACGGGACAGGGGTTGTTTAATGAGCAGTTCTTC
d_gene: TRBD1; abundance: .; v_gene: TRBV7-6; j_gene: TRBJ1-6; CDR3aa: CASSPRRRGDSPLHF; CDR3nt: TGTGCCAGCAGCCCCCGGCGCAGGGGGGATTCACCCCTCCACTTT
d_gene: .; abundance: .; v_gene: TRBV3-1/TRBV3-2; j_gene: TRBJ1-2; CDR3aa: CASSQGYRENYGYTF; CDR3nt: TGTGCCAGCAGCCAAGGGTACAGGGAGAACTATGGCTACACCTTC
d_gene: TRBD1; abundance: .; v_gene: TRBV4-3; j_gene: TRBJ1-2; CDR3aa: CASSQDRGGGGYTF; CDR3nt: TGCGCCAGCAGCCAGGACAGGGGAGGGGGAGGCTACACCTTC
d_gene: TRBD1; abundance: .; v_gene: TRBV6-2/TRBV6-3; j_gene: TRBJ1-4; CDR3aa: CASSYHRVGGGSEKLFF; CDR3nt: TGTGCCAGCAGTTACCACCGCGTAGGGGGCGGAAGTGAAAAACTGTTTTTT
d_gene: TRBD1; abundance: .; v_gene: TRBV19; j_gene: TRBJ1-5; CDR3aa: CASSTRTGGGGQPQHF; CDR3nt: TGTGCCAGTAGCACCCGGACAGGGGGAGGAGGTCAGCCCCAGCATTTT
d_gene: .; abundance: .; v_gene: TRBV9; j_gene: TRBJ1-2; CDR3aa: CASSVADLEFTF; CDR3nt: TGTGCCAGCAGCGTTGCCGACCTGGAGTTCACCTTC
d_gene: TRBD2; abundance: .; v_gene: TRBV6-2/TRBV6-3; j_gene: TRBJ2-3; CDR3aa: CASSSTAGGGGTQYF; CDR3nt: TGTGCCAGCAGTTCAACAGCGGGAGGCGGCGGGACGCAGTATTTT
d_gene: .; abundance: .; v_gene: TRBV30; j_gene: TRBJ1-1; CDR3aa: CAWVASMNTEAFF; CDR3nt: TGTGCCTGGGTCGCCAGTATGAACACTGAAGCTTTCTTT
d_gene: .; abundance: .; v_gene: TRBV12-3/TRBV12-4; j_gene: TRBJ2-1; CDR3aa: CASSPSLAGEQFF; CDR3nt: TGTGCCAGCAGTCCCTCCCTAGCTGGTGAGCAGTTCTTC
d_gene: .; abundance: .; v_gene: TRBV9; j_gene: TRBJ1-1; CDR3aa: CASSVQGTEAFF; CDR3nt: TGTGCCAGCAGCGTTCAGGGGACTGAAGCTTTCTTT
d_gene: .; abundance: .; v_gene: TRBV9; j_gene: TRBJ1-4; CDR3aa: CASSPGVGNEKLFF; CDR3nt: TGTGCCAGCAGCCCAGGGGTGGGGAATGAAAAACTGTTTTTT
d_gene: TRBD2; abundance: few; v_gene: TRBV19; j_gene: TRBJ2-5; CDR3aa: CASSLGTSGSQETQYF; CDR3nt: TGTGCCAGTAGTCTCGGGACTAGCGGGTCCCAAGAGACCCAGTACTTC
d_gene: .; abundance: .; v_gene: TRBV6-5; j_gene: TRBJ2-5; CDR3aa: CASRRQETQYF; CDR3nt: TGTGCCAGCCGCAGGCAAGAGACCCAGTACTTC
d_gene: TRBD1; abundance: .; v_gene: TRBV6-5; j_gene: TRBJ2-7; CDR3aa: CASGGQGGSYEQYF; CDR3nt: TGTGCCAGCGGGGGACAGGGAGGGTCCTACGAGCAGTACTTC
d_gene: TRBD1; abundance: .; v_gene: TRBV11-2; j_gene: TRBJ1-6; CDR3aa: CASSFGTDNSPLHF; CDR3nt: TGTGCCAGCAGCTTCGGGACAGATAATTCACCCCTCCACTTT
d_gene: TRBD2; abundance: .; v_gene: TRBV5-1; j_gene: TRBJ2-1; CDR3aa: CASSLETSANEQFF; CDR3nt: TGCGCCAGCAGCTTGGAGACTAGCGCCAATGAGCAGTTCTTC
d_gene: TRBD1; abundance: .; v_gene: TRBV15; j_gene: TRBJ2-2; CDR3aa: CATSRPGGRSTGELFF; CDR3nt: TGTGCCACCAGCAGACCAGGGGGCAGGAGCACCGGGGAGCTGTTTTTT
d_gene: .; abundance: .; v_gene: TRBV18; j_gene: TRBJ2-1; CDR3aa: CASQGNEQFF; CDR3nt: TGTGCCTCCCAGGGGAATGAGCAGTTCTTC
d_gene: .; abundance: .; v_gene: TRBV19; j_gene: TRBJ1-2; CDR3aa: CASSIPGVYGYTF; CDR3nt: TGTGCCAGTAGTATCCCAGGGGTCTATGGCTACACCTTC
d_gene: .; abundance: .; v_gene: TRBV3-1/TRBV3-2; j_gene: TRBJ2-2; CDR3aa: CASSQDRGRGLTGELFF; CDR3nt: TGTGCCAGCAGCCAAGATAGAGGGCGGGGGCTCACCGGGGAGCTGTTTTTT
d_gene: .; abundance: .; v_gene: TRBV4-2; j_gene: TRBJ1-6; CDR3aa: CASSQDPGGSYNSPLHF; CDR3nt: TGTGCCAGCAGCCAAGACCCGGGGGGCTCCTATAATTCACCCCTCCACTTT